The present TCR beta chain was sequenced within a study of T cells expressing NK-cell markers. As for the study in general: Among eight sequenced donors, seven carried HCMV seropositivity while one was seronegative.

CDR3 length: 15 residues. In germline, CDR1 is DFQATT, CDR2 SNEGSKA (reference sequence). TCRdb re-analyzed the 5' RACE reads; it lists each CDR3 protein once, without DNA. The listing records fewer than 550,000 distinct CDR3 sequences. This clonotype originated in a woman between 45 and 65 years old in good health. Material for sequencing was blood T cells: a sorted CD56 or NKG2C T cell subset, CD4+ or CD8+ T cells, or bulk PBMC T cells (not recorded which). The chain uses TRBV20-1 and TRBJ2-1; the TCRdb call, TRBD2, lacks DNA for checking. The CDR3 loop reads CSASGHGTAGNEQFF.